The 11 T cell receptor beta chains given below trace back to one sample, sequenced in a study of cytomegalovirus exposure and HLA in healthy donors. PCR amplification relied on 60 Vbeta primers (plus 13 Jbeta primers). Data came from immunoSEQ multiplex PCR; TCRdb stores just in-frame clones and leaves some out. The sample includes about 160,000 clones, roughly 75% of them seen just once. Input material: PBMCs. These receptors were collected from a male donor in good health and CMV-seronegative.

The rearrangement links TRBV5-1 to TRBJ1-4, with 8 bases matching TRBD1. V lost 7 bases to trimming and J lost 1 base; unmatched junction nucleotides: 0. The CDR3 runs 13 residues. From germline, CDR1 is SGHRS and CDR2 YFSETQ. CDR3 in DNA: TGCGCCAGCGGACAGGGAACTAATGAAAAACTGTTTTTT. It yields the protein CASGQGTNEKLFF.

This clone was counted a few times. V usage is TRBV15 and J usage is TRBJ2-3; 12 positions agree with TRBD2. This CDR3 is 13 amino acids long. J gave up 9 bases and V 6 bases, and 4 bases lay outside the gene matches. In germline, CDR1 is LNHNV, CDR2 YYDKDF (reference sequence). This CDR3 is CATRLAGGETQYF. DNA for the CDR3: TGTGCCACCAGACTAGCGGGGGGAGAAACGCAGTATTTT.

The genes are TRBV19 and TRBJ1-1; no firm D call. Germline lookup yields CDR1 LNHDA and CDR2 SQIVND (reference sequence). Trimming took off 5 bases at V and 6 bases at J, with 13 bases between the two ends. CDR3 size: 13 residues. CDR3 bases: TGTGCCAGTAGTCCAAATTTGGGCGCTGAAGCTTTCTTT. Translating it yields CASSPNLGAEAFF. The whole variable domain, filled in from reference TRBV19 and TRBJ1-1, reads DGGITQSPKYLFRKEGQNVTLSCEQNLNHDAMYWYRQDPGQGLRLIYYSQIVNDFQKGDIAEGYSVSREKKESFPLTVTSAQKNPTAFYLCASSPNLGAEAFFGQGTRLTVV.

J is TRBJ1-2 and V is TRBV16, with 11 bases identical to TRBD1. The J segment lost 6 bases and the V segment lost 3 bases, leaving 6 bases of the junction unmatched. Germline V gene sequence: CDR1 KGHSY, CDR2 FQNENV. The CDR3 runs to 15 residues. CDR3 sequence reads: CASSHRDRGIHGYTF. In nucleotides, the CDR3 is TGTGCCAGCAGCCATAGGGACAGGGGGATTCATGGCTACACCTTC.

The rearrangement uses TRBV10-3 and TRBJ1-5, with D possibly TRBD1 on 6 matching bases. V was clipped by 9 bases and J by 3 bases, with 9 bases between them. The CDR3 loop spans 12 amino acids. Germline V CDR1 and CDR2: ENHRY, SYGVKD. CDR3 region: CAIGQPNQPQHF. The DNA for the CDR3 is TGTGCCATAGGACAGCCCAATCAGCCCCAGCATTTT.

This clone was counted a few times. The CDR3 here is CASSLSPGQTEKLFF. For the CDR3, the DNA is TGTGCCAGCAGCTTAAGCCCGGGACAGACGGAAAAACTGTTTTTT. The chain has TRBV7-2 and TRBJ1-4; 7 nucleotides agree with TRBD1. V lost 2 bases to trimming and J lost 8 bases; unmatched junction nucleotides: 8. Germline V CDR1 and CDR2: SGHTA, FQGNSA. The CDR3 consists of 15 residues.

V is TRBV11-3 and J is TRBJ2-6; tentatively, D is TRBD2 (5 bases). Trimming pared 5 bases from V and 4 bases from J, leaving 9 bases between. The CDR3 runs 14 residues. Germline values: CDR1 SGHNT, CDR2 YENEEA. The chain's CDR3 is CASSDSGGANVLTF. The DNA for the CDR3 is TGTGCCAGCAGCGACTCGGGGGGGGCCAACGTCCTGACTTTC.

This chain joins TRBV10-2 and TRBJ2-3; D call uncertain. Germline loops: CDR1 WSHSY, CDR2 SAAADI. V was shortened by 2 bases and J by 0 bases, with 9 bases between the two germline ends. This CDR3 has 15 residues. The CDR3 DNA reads TGCGCCAGCAGTGAGGGAGCAGCTAGCACAGATACGCAGTATTTT. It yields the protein CASSEGAASTDTQYF.

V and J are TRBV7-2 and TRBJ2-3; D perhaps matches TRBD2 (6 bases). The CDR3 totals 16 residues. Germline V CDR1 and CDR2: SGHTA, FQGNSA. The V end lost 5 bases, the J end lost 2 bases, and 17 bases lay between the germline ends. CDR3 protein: CASSPRLVTSTDTQYF. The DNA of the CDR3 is TGTGCCAGCAGCCCGAGACTAGTAACCTCCACAGATACGCAGTATTTT.

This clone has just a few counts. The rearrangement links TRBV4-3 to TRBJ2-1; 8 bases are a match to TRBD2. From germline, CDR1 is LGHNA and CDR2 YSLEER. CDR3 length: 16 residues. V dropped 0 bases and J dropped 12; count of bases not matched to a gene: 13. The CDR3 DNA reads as TGCGCCAGCAGCCAAGATACGTCCGGCGGGAGGAGTGGGCAGTTCTTC. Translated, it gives CASSQDTSGGRSGQFF.

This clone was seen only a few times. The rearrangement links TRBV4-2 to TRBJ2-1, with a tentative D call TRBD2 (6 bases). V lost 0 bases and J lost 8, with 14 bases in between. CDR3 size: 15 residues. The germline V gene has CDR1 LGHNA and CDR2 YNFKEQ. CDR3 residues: CASSQEAASADEQFF. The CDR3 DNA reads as TGTGCCAGCAGCCAAGAGGCGGCTAGCGCCGATGAGCAGTTCTTC.